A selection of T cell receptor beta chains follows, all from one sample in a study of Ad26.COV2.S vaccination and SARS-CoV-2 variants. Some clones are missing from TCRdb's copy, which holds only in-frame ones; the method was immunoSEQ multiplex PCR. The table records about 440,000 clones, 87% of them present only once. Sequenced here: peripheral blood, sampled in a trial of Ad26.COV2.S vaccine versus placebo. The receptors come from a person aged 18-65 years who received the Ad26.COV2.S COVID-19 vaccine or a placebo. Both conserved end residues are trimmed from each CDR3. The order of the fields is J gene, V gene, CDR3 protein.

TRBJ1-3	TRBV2	ASSPTGGSGNTIY
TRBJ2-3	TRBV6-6	ASNLDTQY
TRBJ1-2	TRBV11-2	ASSLEGGANYGYT
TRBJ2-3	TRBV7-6	ASSFKGTSGSSMDTQY
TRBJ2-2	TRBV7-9	ASPGTGELF
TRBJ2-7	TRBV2	ASRALPTGFFEQY
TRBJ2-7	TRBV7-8	ASSPRTVSWGQY
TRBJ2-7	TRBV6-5	ASSLAGQLGQQY
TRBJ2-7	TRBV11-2	ASSLVGGQVSYEQY
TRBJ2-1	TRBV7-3	ASSRYEGAEQF
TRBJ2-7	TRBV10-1	ASSGPDTSGKSSYEQY
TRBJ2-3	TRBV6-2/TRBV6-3	ASSFFAARLDTQY
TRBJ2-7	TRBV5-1	ASSLGAHDEQY
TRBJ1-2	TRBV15	ATSREERGTGGYT
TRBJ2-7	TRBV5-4	ASQGQDRYEQY
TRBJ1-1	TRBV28	ASSLPRQGISAF
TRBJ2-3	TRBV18	ASSPRTDLRTDTQY
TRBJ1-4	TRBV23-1	ASSHAGTATNEKLF
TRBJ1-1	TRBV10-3	AISGHRHMNTEAF
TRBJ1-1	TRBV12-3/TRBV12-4	ASRTGNLVEAF
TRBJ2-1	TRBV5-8	ASSLLQKRNNEQF
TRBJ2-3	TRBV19	ASGTSGRAGTDTQY
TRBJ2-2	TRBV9	ASSKDRGAAGELF
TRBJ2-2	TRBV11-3	ASSLDSGGTGELF
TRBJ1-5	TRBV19	ASSIVPGNQPQH
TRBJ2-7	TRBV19	ASSVGTTYEQY
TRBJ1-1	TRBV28	ASSRIGTGAYTEAF
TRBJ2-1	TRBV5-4	ASSLEAGGPNIPSNEQF
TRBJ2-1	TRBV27	ASSSLASGWYNEQF
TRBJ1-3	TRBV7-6	ASSLDFLGNTIY
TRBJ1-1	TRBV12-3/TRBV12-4	ASSPQGGTEAF
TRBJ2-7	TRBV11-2	ASSRTSGRISSYEQY
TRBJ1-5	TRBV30	AWSEAGANQPQH
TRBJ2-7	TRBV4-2	ASSQTGRQEEQY
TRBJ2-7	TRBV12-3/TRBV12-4	ASSRDISYEQY
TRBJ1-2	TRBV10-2	ASDSGTGGYT
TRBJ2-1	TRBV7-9	ASSLVGAEQF
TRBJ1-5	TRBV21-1	ASSTYQPQH
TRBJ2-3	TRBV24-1	ATSDSWTRTDTQY
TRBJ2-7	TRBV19	ASNPGLASYEQY
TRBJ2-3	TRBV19	ASSRGQGRGDTQY